A single sample is the source of the 10 T cell receptor beta chains below, sequenced in a study of shared clonotypes between healthy human individuals. Profiled with immunoSEQ multiplex PCR; TCRdb holds only in-frame clones, not every one. The data hold about 1 million clones, with roughly 80% observed a single time. The source material was memory CD4+ T cells sorted from blood. The subset is: CD45RA-negative fraction. These receptors were taken from a man between 18 and 35 years old in good health.

The chain carries TRBV7-9 and TRBJ1-2; the match to TRBD1 covers 7 bases. The V gene's germline CDR1 is SEHNR and CDR2 FQNEAQ (reference sequence). J was trimmed by 2 bases and V by 6 bases; bases with no gene match: 6. The CDR3 runs 14 residues. CDR3 loop: CASSYPTGNYGYTF. As DNA, the CDR3 is TGTGCCAGCAGTTACCCGACAGGGAACTATGGCTACACCTTC.

This rearrangement joins TRBV6-5 to TRBJ1-1; D gene uncertain. This CDR3 is 14 amino acids long. Trimming pared 8 bases from V and 2 bases from J, leaving 15 bases between. Germline CDR1 MNHEY, CDR2 SVGAGI. CDR3 residues: CASQKPGINTEAFF. CDR3 nucleotide sequence: TGTGCCAGCCAGAAGCCGGGAATTAACACTGAAGCTTTCTTT.

The gene calls are TRBV5-1 and TRBJ2-1; D gene ambiguous. This CDR3 is built from 15 residues. CDR1 and CDR2 (germline): SGHRS, YFSETQ. Between the trimmed V and J ends, which lost 4 bases and 0 bases, there was a span of 11 bases. CDR3 sequence reads: CASSLLASSYNEQFF. CDR3 coding DNA: TGCGCCAGCAGCCTGCTTGCAAGCTCCTACAATGAGCAGTTCTTC.

Regarding this clone: The sample contains more than one DNA sequence encoding this CDR3. The chain has TRBV5-1 and TRBJ1-1; D is unclear. V lost 0 bases and J lost 0, with 6 bases in between. CDR3 length: 14 amino acids. Germline V gene sequence: CDR1 SGHRS, CDR2 YFSETQ. CDR3 nucleotides: TGCGCCAGCAGCTTGGTTGGTGTGAACACTGAAGCTTTCTTT. This translates into CASSLVGVNTEAFF.

The rearrangement joins TRBV5-4 to TRBJ1-2; D is undetermined. Germline V gene lookup returns CDR1 SGHNT and CDR2 YYREEE (reference sequence). V lost 4 bases and J lost 12, with 4 bases in between. The CDR3 length is 8 residues. The CDR3 DNA reads TGTGCCAGCAGCCCGAACACCTTC. Residues: CASSPNTF. The full variable domain, its missing parts supplied by reference TRBV5-4 and TRBJ1-2, is ETGVTQSPTHLIKTRGQQVTLRCSSQSGHNTVSWYQQALGQGPQFIFQYYREEENGRGNFPPRFSGLQFPNYSSELNVNALELDDSALYLCASSPNTFGSGTRLTVV.

The genes are TRBV5-1 and TRBJ2-3; TRBD2 aligns across 9 bases. The trim removed 6 bases at V and 4 bases at J, leaving 12 bases unmatched. CDR1 is SGHRS, CDR2 YFSETQ, per germline. This CDR3 has 16 residues. The CDR3 loop reads CASTDGGGRAADTQYF. The CDR3 bases are TGCGCCAGCACAGATGGAGGCGGGAGGGCTGCAGATACGCAGTATTTT.

The genes are TRBV5-8 and TRBJ2-3; no firm D call. This CDR3 spans 14 amino acids. Per germline, CDR1 SGHTS and CDR2 YDEGEE. V was pared by 4 bases and J by 1 base, with 10 bases between. In DNA form, the CDR3 reads TGTGCCAGCAGCATTGGACGGGGCACAGATACGCAGTATTTT. Protein sequence: CASSIGRGTDTQYF.

In DNA form, the CDR3 reads TGCAGTGCCGTTCCTGATGCTGAAGCTTTCTTT. As protein: CSAVPDAEAFF. The V and J genes are TRBV20-1 and TRBJ1-1; D is unclear. Germline CDR1 and CDR2: DFQATT and SNEGSKA (reference sequence). The CDR3 is 11 amino acids. V gave up 6 bases and J gave up 6 bases, with 11 bases separating them.

This clone was seen a few times. The chain employs TRBV19 and TRBJ1-2; TRBD1 matches at 9 bases. Germline V gene lookup returns CDR1 LNHDA and CDR2 SQIVND (reference sequence). The CDR3 has 14 residues. V lost 5 bases, J lost 8 bases, and 9 bases stayed unmatched. The CDR3 spells CASSRQDRGSGYTF. For the CDR3, the DNA is TGTGCCAGTAGTCGACAGGACAGGGGTTCCGGCTACACCTTC.

The V and J genes are TRBV9 and TRBJ1-4; D is unresolved. Trimming stripped 2 bases from V and 2 bases from J, with 10 bases between. This CDR3 region has 15 residues. CDR1 is SGDLS and CDR2 is YYNGEE in the germline V gene. This CDR3 reads CASSVGWATNEKLFF. The CDR3 DNA reads as TGTGCCAGCAGCGTCGGTTGGGCTACTAATGAAAAACTGTTTTTT.